The rows below give T cell receptor beta chains drawn from one sample of a study of cytomegalovirus exposure and HLA in healthy donors. Sequencing was performed with immunoSEQ multiplex PCR; in TCRdb, only in-frame clones are kept and a portion is missing. The sample holds some 220,000 clones; 85% are singletons and the top ten take 0.2% to 0.25%. Sequenced: PBMCs. These receptors were obtained from a girl aged 2-15 years in good health and CMV-seronegative. Both conserved end residues are part of each CDR3. Fields, in order: clone size, V gene, D gene, J gene, CDR3 DNA, CDR3 protein. The D gene is left open where the match is weak. Clone size is stated in some rows and not others, as once, few, many or a class when expanded.

>-|TRBV6-6|-|TRBJ2-7
TGTGCCAGCAGTTCCAGGGGCCACGAGCAGTACTTC
CASSSRGHEQYF
>-|TRBV11-2|TRBD1|TRBJ2-1
TGTGCCAGCAGCCCAGACAGGGTGTCGAGTACTGAGCAGTTCTTC
CASSPDRVSSTEQFF
>-|TRBV27|-|TRBJ2-6
TGTGCCAGCAGCTTTTCTGGGGCCAACGTCCTGACTTTC
CASSFSGANVLTF
>-|TRBV15|-|TRBJ1-5
TGTGCCACCAGCAGTGGTCGGTTCAATCAGCCCCAGCATTTT
CATSSGRFNQPQHF
>-|TRBV30|-|TRBJ2-3
TGTGCCTGGAGTGTAGCCTCCCCCGGCACAGATACGCAGTATTTT
CAWSVASPGTDTQYF
>-|TRBV13|-|TRBJ2-2
TGTGCCAGCAGCCCGCACGGGGGCACCGGGGAGCTGTTTTTT
CASSPHGGTGELFF
>-|TRBV11-2|TRBD1|TRBJ1-1
TGTGCCAGCAGCCGGACAGGGCTGTACACTGAAGCTTTCTTT
CASSRTGLYTEAFF
>-|TRBV30|-|TRBJ2-1
TGTGCCTGGAGTTGGGGGGGGGCCGTCGATGAGCAGTTCTTC
CAWSWGGAVDEQFF
>-|TRBV10-3|-|TRBJ2-3
TGTGCCTCGTCCGGGAGCCCCACAGATACGCAGTATTTT
CASSGSPTDTQYF
>-|TRBV7-9|-|TRBJ2-7
TGTGCCAGCAGCGGAGGCGAGCAGTACTTC
CASSGGEQYF
>-|TRBV30|TRBD1|TRBJ1-6
TGTGCCTGGAGTCCCGCCGGGACAGTTTATAATTCACCCCTCCACTTT
CAWSPAGTVYNSPLHF
>-|TRBV2|TRBD1|TRBJ1-1
TGTGCCAGCAGGGTGACAGGGGGACACACTGAAGCTTTCTTT
CASRVTGGHTEAFF
>once|TRBV19|-|TRBJ2-1
TGTGCCAGTAGGTCGGTGACTAGTTTTTTCGAGCAGTTCTTC
CASRSVTSFFEQFF
>-|TRBV6-1|-|TRBJ1-5
TGTGCCAGCAGCGTGTCCGGGAGCAATCAGCCCCAGCATTTT
CASSVSGSNQPQHF
>-|TRBV9|TRBD2|TRBJ2-1
TGTGCCAGCAGCGTAGCTGAGTTTAGCGGGGGTTTGCAGTTCTTC
CASSVAEFSGGLQFF
>-|TRBV6-5|TRBD1|TRBJ1-1
TGTGCCAGCAGCCTTAGGACAGGGGGCGACGCTGAAGCTTTCTTT
CASSLRTGGDAEAFF